This T cell receptor beta chain was identified during a study of blood T cell repertoires in COVID-19. Study details: Samples came from the United States, Italy and Spain, spanning acute and convalescent COVID-19. Sources were T cells, B-cell-depleted T cells, or PBMCs; the material itself was cDNA or gDNA.

This CDR3 region has 17 residues. Germline CDR1 is SGDLS and CDR2 is YYNGEE. V lost 2 bases to trimming and J lost 2 bases; unmatched junction nucleotides: 5. Under the authors' procedure: Amplified reference gene primers provided the basis for estimating nucleated cell counts. The method was immunoSEQ multiplex PCR; TCRdb's version includes in-frame clones alone and lacks a portion of them. The DNA was the basis for D and trimming; V, J and clone size are from that table. The sample shows 190,000 or so clones, approximately 78% of them seen only once. The sample consisted of peripheral blood. The chain uses TRBV9 and TRBJ1-3, with 12 bases identical to TRBD1. This TCR was sampled from a woman over 75 with active or convalescent COVID-19. The CDR3 spells CASSVRDRGRAGNTIYF. DNA for the CDR3: TGTGCCAGCAGCGTCCGGGACAGGGGGCGTGCTGGAAACACCATATATTTT. Full variable domain (missing parts from reference TRBV9 and TRBJ1-3): DSGVTQTPKHLITATGQRVTLRCSPRSGDLSVYWYQQSLDQGLQFLIQYYNGEERAKGNILERFSAQQFPDLHSELNLSSLELGDSALYFCASSVRDRGRAGNTIYFGEGSWLTVV.